This T cell receptor (beta chain) was observed in a study of blood T cell repertoires in COVID-19. Study context: Samples came from the United States, Italy and Spain, spanning acute and convalescent COVID-19.

This CDR3 contains 14 residues. The V gene lost 5 bases and the J gene lost 15 bases, with 23 bases spanning the gap. The germline CDR1 and CDR2 sequences are SGHTA and FQGNSA. In the study's own analysis: Using reference gene primer amplification, nucleated cell counts were estimated. Here immunoSEQ multiplex PCR was the method, and the copy in TCRdb shows in-frame clones only, minus some. V and J calls and clone size come straight from that table; D and trimming were deduced from the DNA. The profile covers over 150,000 clones, with about 88% appearing a single time and about 7% taken by the ten largest.

This clonotype was sampled from a woman aged 45-65 years who had recovered from COVID-19. What was sequenced was PBMCs or T cells enriched from blood (not recorded which). This chain connects TRBV7-2 to TRBJ2-1, with D unclear. The CDR3 spells CASSPRRPSSSRFF. DNA for the CDR3: TGTGCCAGCAGCCCCCGCCGGCCTAGTAGCTCGCGGTTCTTC.